One sample yielded the 10 T cell receptor beta chains listed below, sequenced in a study of shared clonotypes between healthy human individuals. Profiled with immunoSEQ multiplex PCR; TCRdb holds only in-frame clones, not every one. The sample has fewer than 850,000 clones; 95% to 97% are singletons. CD45RO-negative cells were positively selected for CCR7, leaving out terminally differentiated effector memory CD45RA+ cells. Sequencing used naive CD8+ T cells sorted from blood. These receptors were obtained from a young man in good health.

With respect to this clone: At the DNA level, this CDR3 is encoded by other sequences in the same sample as well. V is TRBV29-1 and J is TRBJ2-7, with D perhaps matching TRBD1 (7 bases). This CDR3 has 13 residues. V was trimmed by 6 bases and J by 1 base, leaving 13 bases between them. Germline CDR1 SQVTM, CDR2 ANQGSEA. CDR3 in amino acids: CSVLTGRSYEQYF. The CDR3 DNA follows: TGCAGCGTCTTGACAGGGAGGTCCTACGAGCAGTACTTC.

The genes are TRBV5-6 and TRBJ1-1; D is unresolved. The germline V gene encodes CDR1 SGHDT and CDR2 YYEEEE. The CDR3 totals 12 residues. The germline V and J ends were trimmed by 3 bases and 0 bases, with 3 bases remaining between them. This CDR3 is CASSSMNTEAFF. The CDR3, as DNA: TGTGCCAGCAGCTCGATGAACACTGAAGCTTTCTTT.

The V call is TRBV19, the J call TRBJ2-7; the D gene is possibly TRBD2 (6 bases). The V end was cut by 6 bases, the J end by 5 bases, with 17 bases between. From germline, CDR1 is LNHDA and CDR2 SQIVND (reference sequence). This CDR3 region has 14 residues. CDR3 sequence reads: CASSGLLGGDEQYF. CDR3 DNA: TGTGCCAGTAGCGGACTATTAGGCGGGGACGAGCAGTACTTC. The whole variable domain, remainder taken from reference TRBV19 and TRBJ2-7, is DGGITQSPKYLFRKEGQNVTLSCEQNLNHDAMYWYRQDPGQGLRLIYYSQIVNDFQKGDIAEGYSVSREKKESFPLTVTSAQKNPTAFYLCASSGLLGGDEQYFGPGTRLTVT.

This chain connects TRBV27 to TRBJ2-2, with D possibly TRBD2 on 6 matching bases. V dropped 3 bases and J dropped 7 bases, with 9 bases sitting between them. Germline V gene lookup returns CDR1 MNHEY and CDR2 SMNVEV (reference sequence). This CDR3 contains 13 residues. The CDR3: CASSFPEGGELFF. The DNA of the CDR3 is TGTGCCAGCAGTTTCCCGGAGGGCGGGGAGCTGTTTTTT.

The chain employs TRBV5-5 and TRBJ2-7; no clear D gene. Germline values: CDR1 SGHKS, CDR2 YYEKEE (reference sequence). Trimming took off 1 base at V and 3 bases at J, with 11 bases between the two ends. This CDR3 has 14 amino acids. CDR3 sequence (DNA): TGTGCCAGCAGCTTGTTGGCAGGCCTCTACGAGCAGTACTTC. This translates into CASSLLAGLYEQYF.

Only one count was recorded for this clone. The chain employs TRBV7-9 and TRBJ2-7, with 7 bases identical to TRBD2. With 5 bases clipped from V and 3 bases from J, the junction kept 10 bases outside the gene matches. This CDR3 has 15 residues. CDR1 and CDR2 (germline): SEHNR, FQNEAQ (reference sequence). The DNA of the CDR3 is TGTGCCAGCAGCGACCGACTAGCCGATAACTACGAGCAGTACTTC. Its translation: CASSDRLADNYEQYF.

The V gene is TRBV5-8, the J gene TRBJ1-1; D perhaps matches TRBD1 (6 bases). The CDR3 consists of 17 residues. Germline CDR1 and CDR2: SGHTS and YDEGEE. V was cut by 0 bases and J by 6 bases, with 21 bases left in between. In nucleotides, the CDR3 is TGTGCCAGCAGCTTGGGGCCGGGGTTCAGGGGTCGAGCTGAAGCTTTCTTT. Its protein product is CASSLGPGFRGRAEAFF.

The CDR3 region has the DNA TGCAGCGTTCTGACTAGCGGGGACACAGATACGCAGTATTTT. Residues: CSVLTSGDTDTQYF. This chain connects TRBV29-1 to TRBJ2-3, with 11 nucleotides matching TRBD2. The J segment lost 2 bases and the V segment lost 5 bases, leaving 3 bases of the junction unmatched. The CDR3 totals 14 residues. From germline, CDR1 is SQVTM and CDR2 ANQGSEA.

CDR3 residues: CASSRAGGPGTGELFF. The CDR3 nucleotides are TGCGCCAGCAGCCGGGCGGGAGGGCCGGGCACCGGGGAGCTGTTTTTT. The chain has TRBV4-1 and TRBJ2-2; 9 bases are a match to TRBD2. The V and J ends lost 4 bases and 4 bases, in that order; junction bases with no gene match: 7. Germline CDR1 and CDR2: MGHRA and YSYEKL. The CDR3 loop spans 16 amino acids.

V usage is TRBV6-5 and J usage is TRBJ1-1, with D possibly being TRBD1 (5 bases). The CDR3 runs 12 residues. The V end lost 10 bases, the J end lost 6 bases, and 15 bases lay between the germline ends. Germline loops: CDR1 MNHEY, CDR2 SVGAGI. The CDR3 DNA follows: TGTGCCACCCTTGGCAGGGTCTCTGAAGCTTTCTTT. Its translation: CATLGRVSEAFF.